One TCR beta chain is described in this entry. These data are taken from a study of type 1 and type 2 diabetes patients. PCR was run on genomic DNA. Multiplex PCR with 30 forward and 13 reverse primers amplified the TCR beta CDR3. In TCRdb, the multiplex PCR reads were re-called with MiXCR into one record per CDR3 protein. The sample consists of around 300,000 distinct CDR3 sequences, roughly 50% of them appearing once. The CDR3 covers 15 residues. V was cut by 5 bases and J by 6 bases, with 19 bases left in between. Germline CDR1 and CDR2: SNHLY and FYNNEI. Sequencing was carried out using peripheral blood mononuclear cells (PBMCs). The sequence derives from a man younger than 35 with type 2 diabetes. The chain couples TRBV2 to TRBJ1-1, with a weak D call TRBD1 (5 bases). The CDR3: CASSIEDTREAEAFF. CDR3 DNA: TGTGCCAGCAGTATAGAGGACACTCGCGAGGCTGAAGCTTTCTTT.